This TCR beta chain was identified in a study of blood T cell repertoires in COVID-19 (dated by TCRdb to 2020 to 2021). For the wider study: Samples covering the acute and convalescent phases of COVID-19 were provided by collaborators in the United States, Italy and Spain. Samples came from the ongoing ImmuneRACE study (first 160 participants) plus 1,254 subjects from 6 global collaborators. The dataset comprised deeply sampled blood TCRbeta repertoires from subjects exposed to, actively infected with, or recovered from COVID-19. Where available, HLA class I and class II types were taken from metadata supplied by the sample provider and were not determined by assay-based typing. Nearly every sample came with metadata listing a de-identified subject ID, COVID-19 status, age in years and sex. A freely available public database, intended as a resource for researchers studying the immune response to SARS-CoV-2, is where the repertoires were released. The material from the prospective study consisted of cDNA or gDNA derived from T cells, B-cell-depleted T cells, or PBMCs.

Taken from cysteine to phenylalanine, the CDR3 has 15 residues. The only DNA kept is the CDR3, 45 bases in frame from the first base. Trimming at the junction amounts to 1 base on V and 8 bases on J, and the germline ends lie 15 bases apart. CDR1 is given as LGHNA and CDR2 as YNFKEQ, both from the germline V gene. What the study reported, not specific to this receptor: The amount of clinical and demographic metadata varied by source and participant and was provided uncurated.

The immunoSEQ Assay, a bias-controlled multiplex PCR, was used to amplify TCRbeta CDR3 regions from genomic DNA. The source study handled its data this way. Within the assay, amplification of reference gene primers was used to estimate how many nucleated cells each sample contained. Sequence reads were collapsed and filtered to measure the absolute abundance of every unique TCRbeta CDR3 rearrangement. For each sample, productive Simpson clonality was calculated by taking the square root of Simpson's diversity index across productive rearrangements. Entries here come from immuneACCESS through TCRdb and include only in-frame sequences with V and J called. Some clones fail to appear in such tables; in the studies checked, an unresolved V gene covers under half of the shortfall, and the cause of the remainder is unknown. V, J and clone size reflect that table, while D and trimming were determined from the DNA. Here the sample has some 76,000 clones; 65% to 85% occur a single time. The biggest ten clones account for 9.5% to 15% of the sample.

About this clone: Which antigen it targets is not known. Qualities for individual bases were not recorded, and no much larger clone is one base off.

In Seattle, one collaborating source enrolled patients while the infection was active and tracked those patients longitudinally over the course of disease. Whole blood was collected in K2EDTA tubes by collaborating institutions according to the institutions' own protocols. Collaborator samples were shipped for TCRbeta analysis as frozen whole blood, isolated PBMCs, or DNA extracted from either sample type. The rearrangement joined TRBV4-2 to TRBJ1-3; no D gene can be assigned with confidence. This receptor was identified in a man between 45 and 60 years old with COVID-19, enrolled during active disease. The source material was peripheral blood. The CDR3 reads as follows: CASSQVKAPGDTIYF. The nucleotides are TGTGCCAGCAGCCAAGTTAAAGCGCCCGGAGACACCATATATTTT.